What follows are 3 T cell receptor beta chains derived from one specimen sequenced in a study of cytomegalovirus exposure and HLA in healthy donors. This PCR relied on a set of 60 Vbeta primers and 13 Jbeta primers. Using immunoSEQ multiplex PCR, the repertoire was profiled, and TCRdb retains in-frame clones only, with some absent. The sample carries under 170,000 clones, 79% recorded once. Input material: PBMCs. The source of these receptors is a man between 45 and 60 years old in good health and CMV-seropositive.

The gene calls are TRBV6-6 and TRBJ2-5; D unresolved. Germline CDR1 MNHNY, CDR2 SVGAGI (reference sequence). The CDR3 has 13 residues. V lost 5 bases and J 5 bases, leaving 12 bases between the germline ends. The DNA of the CDR3 is TGTGCCAGCAGTCCCCGAGGTCCGGAGACCCAGTACTTC. Translation gives CASSPRGPETQYF.

The chain uses TRBV19 and TRBJ2-1, with 10 bases that match TRBD2. This CDR3 region has 15 residues. The germline V gene has CDR1 LNHDA and CDR2 SQIVND (reference sequence). V was pared by 4 bases and J by 2 bases, with 2 bases of the junction left unmatched. Here the CDR3 DNA reads TGTGCCAGTAGTACCGGGACTAGCGCCTACAATGAGCAGTTCTTC. As protein: CASSTGTSAYNEQFF.

V usage is TRBV6-1 and J usage is TRBJ2-1, with D possibly being TRBD2 (5 bases). The V end lost 4 bases, the J end lost 0 bases, and 7 bases lay between the germline ends. The CDR3 is 14 amino acids. From germline, CDR1 is MNHNS and CDR2 SASEGT. Written as DNA, the CDR3 is TGTGCCAGCAGTGTAGAGGGCTCCTACAATGAGCAGTTCTTC. Its translation is CASSVEGSYNEQFF.